These 8 T cell receptor beta chains were sequenced from one sample in a study of blood T cell repertoires in COVID-19. Generated by immunoSEQ multiplex PCR, the TCRdb table keeps only in-frame clones and is missing some. The repertoire has fewer than 400,000 clones, 85% of them found once; the top ten carry 3% to 4%. Sequencing was performed on peripheral blood. The receptors were sampled from a woman aged 18-29 years with acute or convalescent COVID-19.

The CDR3 sequence is CASTLDRAGETQYF. CDR3 bases: TGTGCCAGCACCCTCGACAGGGCAGGGGAGACCCAGTACTTC. The chain has TRBV28 and TRBJ2-5, with 7 positions matching TRBD1. The CDR3 totals 14 residues. Germline V CDR1 and CDR2: MDHEN, SYDVKM. Trimming at V came to 7 bases and at J to 5 bases, leaving 10 bases not matched to a gene.

The chain combines TRBV28 with TRBJ1-4, with 10 bases identical to TRBD1. This CDR3 has 15 residues. CDR1 and CDR2 (germline): MDHEN, SYDVKM. J gave up 14 bases and V 8 bases, and 17 bases lay outside the gene matches. CDR3 in DNA: TGTGCCAGCCGAATCCCGGGACAGGGGAGGGGATCTCTGTTTTTT. Encoded protein: CASRIPGQGRGSLFF.

V is TRBV2 and J is TRBJ1-5; 7 nucleotides match TRBD1. V was clipped by 3 bases and J by 9 bases; unmatched bases: 5. CDR3 length: 13 residues. Germline CDR1 and CDR2: SNHLY and FYNNEI. CDR3 DNA sequence: TGTGCCAGCAGTGAGAACAGGGGCCGGCCCCAGCATTTT. Translating gives CASSENRGRPQHF.

The chain links TRBV27 to TRBJ1-2; TRBD1 matches at 10 bases. The V gene end was trimmed by 6 bases and the J gene end by 6 bases; junction bases not matched to a gene: 10. CDR1 is MNHEY, CDR2 SMNVEV, per germline (reference sequence). The CDR3 extends over 15 amino acids. CDR3: CASRRTQDRGNGYTF. The CDR3 DNA reads TGTGCCAGCAGACGAACCCAGGACAGGGGGAATGGCTACACCTTC.

The V and J genes are TRBV7-3 and TRBJ1-1, with D maybe TRBD1 (5 bases). Between the trimmed V and J ends, which lost 3 bases and 6 bases, there was a span of 11 bases. Germline loops: CDR1 SGHTA, CDR2 FQGTGA. This CDR3 spans 13 amino acids. The CDR3 sequence is CASSLAFRAEAFF. CDR3 nucleotide sequence: TGTGCCAGCAGCTTGGCGTTCAGGGCTGAAGCTTTCTTT.

V is TRBV7-2 and J is TRBJ1-1; the D gene is possibly TRBD1 (6 bases). The CDR3 contains 14 residues. In germline, CDR1 is SGHTA, CDR2 FQGNSA. Trimming stripped 4 bases from V and 5 bases from J, with 14 bases between. CDR3 residues: CASSYVGARTEAFF. The DNA of the CDR3 is TGTGCCAGCAGCTATGTGGGGGCGCGGACTGAAGCTTTCTTT.

This clone appeared a single time. This chain links TRBV11-2 with TRBJ2-7; D perhaps matches TRBD2 (5 bases). The CDR3 extends over 12 amino acids. Deletions cut 6 bases from V and 1 base from J, with 7 bases between. CDR1 SGHAT and CDR2 FQNNGV come from the germline V gene. CDR3 sequence (DNA): TGTGCCAGCAGGGGCGGGTCCTACGAGCAGTACTTC. This gives the protein CASRGGSYEQYF.

This chain links TRBV7-2 with TRBJ1-4, with unresolved D. The CDR3 contains 15 residues. The germline V and J ends were trimmed by 5 bases and 0 bases, with 10 bases remaining between them. CDR1 SGHTA and CDR2 FQGNSA come from the germline V gene. CDR3 sequence reads: CASSQQSTTNEKLFF. CDR3 sequence (DNA): TGTGCCAGCAGCCAACAGAGTACAACTAATGAAAAACTGTTTTTT.